Presented here are 5 T cell receptor beta chains from one specimen sequenced in a study of blood T cell repertoires in COVID-19. Sequencing was performed with immunoSEQ multiplex PCR; in TCRdb, only in-frame clones are kept and a portion is missing. The table has over 150,000 clones, more than 65% seen once. The specimen sequenced was peripheral blood. Receptors originate from a woman at least 80 years old with active or convalescent COVID-19.

CDR3 sequence: CASSYDTATNEKLFF. The CDR3 DNA reads TGTGCCAGCAGCTACGACACAGCAACTAATGAAAAACTGTTTTTT. The chain links TRBV5-4 to TRBJ1-4; D remains ambiguous. The V end lost 3 bases, the J end lost 0 bases, and 9 bases lay between the germline ends. Germline values: CDR1 SGHNT, CDR2 YYREEE (reference sequence). The CDR3 loop spans 15 amino acids.

The chain joins TRBV27 to TRBJ2-7, with D perhaps TRBD2 (5 bases). The CDR3 length is 15 residues. Trimming took off 5 bases at V and 6 bases at J, with 20 bases between the two ends. Germline V gene data show CDR1 as MNHEY and CDR2 as SMNVEV (reference sequence). DNA for the CDR3: TGTGCCAGCAGTCCTACTAGAAGCCACAGAAGCGAGCAGTACTTC. It is translated as CASSPTRSHRSEQYF.

The chain joins TRBV5-6 to TRBJ1-6, with D perhaps TRBD1 (6 bases). From germline, CDR1 is SGHDT and CDR2 YYEEEE. The length of the CDR3 is 16 residues. The ends were cut back, 0 bases at V and 7 bases at J, with 14 bases in the middle. The CDR3 protein is CASSLGGGAQNSPLHF. CDR3 sequence (DNA): TGTGCCAGCAGCTTGGGAGGGGGGGCTCAGAATTCACCCCTCCACTTT.

The chain links TRBV23-1 to TRBJ2-7; unclear D gene. TRBV23-1 is an ORF, with its function uncertain. This CDR3 has 14 residues. V dropped 3 bases and J dropped 2 bases, with 11 bases sitting between them. The CDR3 bases are TGCGCCAGCAGTCATTTACTTTTCCCCTACGAGCAGTACTTC. Translation gives CASSHLLFPYEQYF.

The chain combines TRBV5-6 with TRBJ1-1; D remains unclear. Per germline, CDR1 SGHDT and CDR2 YYEEEE. Trimming took off 1 base at V and 1 base at J, with 5 bases between the two ends. This CDR3 has 13 amino acids. The CDR3 loop reads CASSLIRNTEAFF. The CDR3 nucleotides read TGTGCCAGCAGCTTGATCAGGAACACTGAAGCTTTCTTT.